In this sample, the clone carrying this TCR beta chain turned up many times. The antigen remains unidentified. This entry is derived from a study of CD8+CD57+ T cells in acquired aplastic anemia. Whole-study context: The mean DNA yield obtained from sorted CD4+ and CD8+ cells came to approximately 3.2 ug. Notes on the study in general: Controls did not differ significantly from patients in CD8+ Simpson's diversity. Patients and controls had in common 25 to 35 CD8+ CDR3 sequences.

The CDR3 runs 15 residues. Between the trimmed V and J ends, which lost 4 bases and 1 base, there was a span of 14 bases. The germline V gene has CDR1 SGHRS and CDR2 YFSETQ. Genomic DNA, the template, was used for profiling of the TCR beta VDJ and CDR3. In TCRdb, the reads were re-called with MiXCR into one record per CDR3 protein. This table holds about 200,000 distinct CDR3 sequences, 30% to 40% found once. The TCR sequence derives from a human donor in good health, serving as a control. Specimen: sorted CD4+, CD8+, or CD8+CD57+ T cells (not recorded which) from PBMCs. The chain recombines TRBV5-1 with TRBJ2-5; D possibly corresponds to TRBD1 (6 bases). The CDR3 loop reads CASSPKQGIQETQYF. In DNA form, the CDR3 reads TGCGCCAGCAGCCCGAAACAGGGAATCCAAGAGACCCAGTACTTC.